This T cell receptor (beta chain) appears in the sequencing data of a study of T cells in Graves' hyperthyroidism and ophthalmopathy (dated by TCRdb to 2018 to 2020). With respect to the entire study: Peripheral blood was sampled at the time of initial diagnosis, prior to any treatment. TCR V-J signatures able to tell the groups apart were searched for in a discovery cohort of some 100 patients, of whom 43 had Graves' ophthalmopathy and about 60 had stable Graves' hyperthyroidism. An independent validation cohort of about 19 hyperthyroidism patients and approximately 16 patients who later progressed to ophthalmopathy tested prospective prediction of ophthalmopathy. After sampling, hyperthyroidism patients received methimazole starting at 30 mg daily, and ophthalmopathy patients received high-dose intravenous methylprednisolone. According to the paper, TCR Vbeta CDR3 sequencing was carried out on some 140 peripheral blood samples, which came from fewer than 50 ophthalmopathy, around 74 hyperthyroidism and roughly 17 progressor patients. For training and testing, the 100 or so patients in the discovery cohort were randomly divided in a 7:3 ratio. Thyroid tissue and blood T-cell repertoires from more than 5 Graves' hyperthyroidism patients were also compared in the study. Points the paper makes about the study in general: A model built on a 13 V-J signature distinguished ophthalmopathy from stable hyperthyroidism, reaching around 90% sensitivity and under 84% specificity in cross-validation and 80%/75% in testing. No statistical method was used to fix the sample size in advance, and group allocation was not hidden from the investigators. Most expanded thyroid clonotypes (frequency above 0.001) were also found in blood, which suggests that blood repertoires may mirror thyroid immune responses. In validation, the model predicted progression to ophthalmopathy with over 65% sensitivity and 72% to 85% specificity, a median of approximately 6.7 months before onset.

The TCR beta CDR3 regions were amplified from the RNA transcripts. For the first round of RT-PCR on the TCR CDR3, the HTBI primer set was used together with the Qiagen OneStep RT-PCR kit. Libraries were constructed in a second round of multiplex PCR, after which size selection and purification were performed. Sequencing of the libraries was done on an Illumina HiSeq2000 using paired-end 100 bp reads. In the paper's pipeline: SOAPnuke was used to process the raw data, removing reads that contained adapters or uncalled bases, had a mean Phred below 15, or lacked an exact match to the constant primer or identifier. COPE v1.2.5 was used to merge high-quality paired reads, and clonotypes were defined as unique nucleotide sequences. MiTCR v1.1 was used to align the clonotypes against IMGT TRBV, TRBD and TRBJ reference segments. Only V-J combinations with frequency above 0.0001, covering approximately 99% of repertoires, were analysed. A TCS score was defined as the ratio between F50 (clonal expansion) and ExV (chaos), using BLOSUM62-based TCRdist between CDR3 peptides within each V-J. Welch's t-statistics and random forest reduced 514 V-J features to 10 to 15, which were used in a naive Bayes classifier (R e1071). The public sequencing data were trimmed at Q25 with fastp and processed into clonotypes with MiXCR by TCRdb, which kept only in-frame beta chains. All rows with the same CDR3 protein become a single entry with the most common DNA and genes. TCRdb's processing, not the authors', yielded these V and J calls. The sample yields approximately 600,000 distinct CDR3 sequences; approximately 15% were counted once. Of the sample, over 6% falls within the top ten clones.

This clonotype was seen many times. Its recognized antigen is unknown. Nothing much larger sits one base from this clone, and base qualities are not available. Trimming at the junction amounts to 1 base on V and 9 bases on J, and the germline ends lie 19 bases apart. Including the terminal cysteine and phenylalanine, the CDR3 comprises 16 residues. Only CDR3 DNA is held: 48 bases, read in frame from base 1. The germline V gene sets CDR1 to SGHTA and CDR2 to FQGNSA. Ophthalmopathy patients had moderately to severely active disease, with a Clinical Activity Score of 3 or more, a NOSPECS grade of 4 or more, and a disease duration of less than 3 months. Any patient with an uncontrolled infection, another autoimmune disease, pregnancy or lactation was excluded. Clinical symptoms, serum thyroxine and TRAb, thyroid ultrasound, and orbital computed tomography formed the basis for the diagnoses. PBMCs were isolated from 10 ml of fresh peripheral blood by Ficoll-Paque density gradient centrifugation. Total RNA was extracted with Trizol reagent, and quality was checked on an Agilent 2100 Bioanalyzer.

Recombination linked TRBV7-2 to TRBJ2-1; the D assignment is uncertain and may be TRBD1 or TRBD2, with 5 bases supporting each. The sequence was obtained from a woman aged 18 to 35 with Graves' ophthalmopathy. Sequenced: blood. The nucleotide sequence reads as follows: TGTGCCAGCAGCTTAGTATCCGGGACCCTAATGCGTGAGCAGTTCTTC. Protein translation: CASSLVSGTLMREQFF.